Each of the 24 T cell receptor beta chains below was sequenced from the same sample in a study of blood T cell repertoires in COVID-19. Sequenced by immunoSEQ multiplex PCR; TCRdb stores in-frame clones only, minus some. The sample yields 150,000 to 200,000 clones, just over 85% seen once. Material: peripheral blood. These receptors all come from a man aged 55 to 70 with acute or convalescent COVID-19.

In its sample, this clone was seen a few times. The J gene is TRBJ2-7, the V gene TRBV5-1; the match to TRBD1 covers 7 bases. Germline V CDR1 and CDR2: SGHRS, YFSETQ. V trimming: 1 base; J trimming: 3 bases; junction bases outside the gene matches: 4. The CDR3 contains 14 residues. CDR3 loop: CASSLRTGHYEQYF. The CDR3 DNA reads TGCGCCAGCAGCTTGAGGACAGGCCACTACGAGCAGTACTTC.

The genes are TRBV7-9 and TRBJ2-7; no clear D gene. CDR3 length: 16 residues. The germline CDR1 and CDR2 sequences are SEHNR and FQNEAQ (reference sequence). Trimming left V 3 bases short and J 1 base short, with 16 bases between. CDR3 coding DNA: TGTGCCAGCAGCTTCCCACCGGGTGGCTTGTCCTACGAGCAGTACTTC. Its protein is CASSFPPGGLSYEQYF.

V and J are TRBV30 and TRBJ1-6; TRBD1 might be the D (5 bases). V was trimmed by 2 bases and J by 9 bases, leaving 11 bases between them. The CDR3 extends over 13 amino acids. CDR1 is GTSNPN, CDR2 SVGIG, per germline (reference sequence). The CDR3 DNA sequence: TGTGCCTGGAGTAGGGGCGGGATTTCACCCCTCCACTTT. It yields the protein CAWSRGGISPLHF.

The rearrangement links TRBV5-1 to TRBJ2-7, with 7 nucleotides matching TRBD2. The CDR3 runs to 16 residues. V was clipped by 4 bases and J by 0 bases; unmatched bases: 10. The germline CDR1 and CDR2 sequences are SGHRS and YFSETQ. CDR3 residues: CASSRSSGPSSYEQYF. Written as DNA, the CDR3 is TGCGCCAGCAGCCGCTCTAGCGGCCCTAGCTCCTACGAGCAGTACTTC.

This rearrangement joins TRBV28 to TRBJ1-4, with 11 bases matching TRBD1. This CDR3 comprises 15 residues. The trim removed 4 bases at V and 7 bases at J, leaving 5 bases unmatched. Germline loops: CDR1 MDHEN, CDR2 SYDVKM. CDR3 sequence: CASSSRDRGSEKLFF. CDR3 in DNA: TGTGCCAGCAGTTCTAGGGACAGGGGGAGTGAAAAACTGTTTTTT.

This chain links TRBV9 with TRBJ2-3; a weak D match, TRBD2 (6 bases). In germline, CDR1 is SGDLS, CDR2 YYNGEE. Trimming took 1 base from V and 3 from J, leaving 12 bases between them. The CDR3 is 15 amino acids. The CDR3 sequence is CASSVTGSITDTQYF. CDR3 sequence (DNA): TGTGCCAGCAGCGTAACCGGGAGCATAACAGATACGCAGTATTTT.

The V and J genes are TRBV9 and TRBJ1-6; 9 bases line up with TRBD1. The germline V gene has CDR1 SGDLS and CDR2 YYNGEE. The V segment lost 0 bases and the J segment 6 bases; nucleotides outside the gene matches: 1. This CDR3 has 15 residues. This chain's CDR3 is CASSVAGQGNSPLHF. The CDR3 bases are TGTGCCAGCAGCGTAGCGGGACAGGGTAATTCACCCCTCCACTTT.

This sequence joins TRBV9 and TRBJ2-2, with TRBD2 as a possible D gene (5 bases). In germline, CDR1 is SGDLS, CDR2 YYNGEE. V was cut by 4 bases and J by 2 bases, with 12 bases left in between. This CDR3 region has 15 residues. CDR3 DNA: TGTGCCAGCAGCCCCAGACCTAGCAACACCGGGGAGCTGTTTTTT. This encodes CASSPRPSNTGELFF.

CDR3 nucleotides: TGTGCCAGCAGCCCCTTAGGGGGTATGCGTTCCTATGGCTACACCTTC. It codes for CASSPLGGMRSYGYTF. The chain links TRBV3-1 (or the pseudogene TRBV3-2) to TRBJ1-2, with D perhaps TRBD1 (6 bases). Germline V gene data show CDR1 as LGHDT and CDR2 as YNNKEL (reference sequence). V was pared by 4 bases and J by 4 bases, with 19 bases between. CDR3 length equals 16 residues.

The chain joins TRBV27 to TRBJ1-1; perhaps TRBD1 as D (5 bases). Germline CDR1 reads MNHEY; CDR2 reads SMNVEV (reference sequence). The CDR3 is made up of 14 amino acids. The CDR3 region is CVTKLQGMNTEAFF. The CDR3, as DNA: TGTGTCACAAAACTCCAGGGTATGAACACTGAAGCTTTCTTT.

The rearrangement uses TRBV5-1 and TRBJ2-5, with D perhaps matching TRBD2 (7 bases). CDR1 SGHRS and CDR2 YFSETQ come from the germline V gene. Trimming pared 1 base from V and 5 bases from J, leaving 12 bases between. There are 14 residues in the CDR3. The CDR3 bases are TGCGCCAGCAGCTTGTCGGGGGGCCGGGAGACCCAGTACTTC. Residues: CASSLSGGRETQYF.

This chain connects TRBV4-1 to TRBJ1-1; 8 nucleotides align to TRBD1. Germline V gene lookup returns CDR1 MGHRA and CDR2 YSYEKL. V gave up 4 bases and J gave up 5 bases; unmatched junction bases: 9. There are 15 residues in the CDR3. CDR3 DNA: TGCGCCAGCAGCCGATCCGAGACAGGGGTTACTGAAGCTTTCTTT. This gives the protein CASSRSETGVTEAFF.

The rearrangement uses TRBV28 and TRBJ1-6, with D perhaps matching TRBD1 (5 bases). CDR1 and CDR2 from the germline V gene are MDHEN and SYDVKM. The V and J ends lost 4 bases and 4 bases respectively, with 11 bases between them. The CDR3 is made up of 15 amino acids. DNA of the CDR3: TGTGCCAGCAGTTCCCCGGGGGGTTATAATTCACCCCTCCACTTT. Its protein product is CASSSPGGYNSPLHF.

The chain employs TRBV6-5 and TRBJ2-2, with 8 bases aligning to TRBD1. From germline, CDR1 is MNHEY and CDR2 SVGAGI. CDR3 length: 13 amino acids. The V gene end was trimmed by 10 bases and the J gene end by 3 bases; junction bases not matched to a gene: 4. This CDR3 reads CATGTGDTGELFF. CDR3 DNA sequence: TGTGCCACCGGGACAGGAGACACCGGGGAGCTGTTTTTT.

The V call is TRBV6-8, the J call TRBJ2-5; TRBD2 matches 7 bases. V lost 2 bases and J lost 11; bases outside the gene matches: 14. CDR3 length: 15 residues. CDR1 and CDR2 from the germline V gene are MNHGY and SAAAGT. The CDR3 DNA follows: TGTGCCAGCAGTTACCCCGGGAGGACCGGGAAGGAACAGTACTTC. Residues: CASSYPGRTGKEQYF.

CDR3 sequence reads: CASSLASGGETQYF. In nucleotides, the CDR3 is TGTGCCAGCAGCTTGGCTAGCGGGGGAGAGACCCAGTACTTC. The chain has TRBV5-4 and TRBJ2-5; 10 positions match TRBD2. The CDR3 runs 14 residues. Trimming at V came to 0 bases and at J to 4 bases, leaving 0 bases not matched to a gene. Germline V lookup: CDR1 SGHNT, CDR2 YYREEE (reference sequence).

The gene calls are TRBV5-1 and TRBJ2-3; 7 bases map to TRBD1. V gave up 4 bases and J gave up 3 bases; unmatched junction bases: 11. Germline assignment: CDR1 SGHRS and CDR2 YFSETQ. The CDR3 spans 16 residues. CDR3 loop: CASSPGQAFFTDTQYF. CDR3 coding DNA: TGCGCCAGCAGCCCCGGACAGGCTTTTTTTACAGATACGCAGTATTTT.

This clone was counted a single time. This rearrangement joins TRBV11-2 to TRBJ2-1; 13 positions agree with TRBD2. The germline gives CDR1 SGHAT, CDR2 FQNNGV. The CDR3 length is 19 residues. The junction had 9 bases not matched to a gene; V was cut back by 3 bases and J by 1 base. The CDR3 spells CASSFPGLAGARSYNEQFF. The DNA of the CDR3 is TGTGCCAGCAGCTTTCCCGGACTAGCGGGGGCCCGTTCCTACAATGAGCAGTTCTTC.

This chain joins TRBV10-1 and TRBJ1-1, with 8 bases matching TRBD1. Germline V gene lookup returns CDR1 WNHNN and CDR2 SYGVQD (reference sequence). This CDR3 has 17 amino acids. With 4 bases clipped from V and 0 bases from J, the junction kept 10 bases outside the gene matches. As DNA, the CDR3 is TGCGCCAGCAGTGGAGCAGGGGGCTCGAATTTGAACACTGAAGCTTTCTTT. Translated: CASSGAGGSNLNTEAFF.

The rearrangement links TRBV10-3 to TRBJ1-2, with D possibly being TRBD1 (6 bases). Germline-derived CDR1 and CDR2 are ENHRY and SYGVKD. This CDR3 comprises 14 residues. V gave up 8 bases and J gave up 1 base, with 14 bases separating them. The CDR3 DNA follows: TGTGCCATCGGTTCGGACAGAATTAACTATGGCTACACCTTC. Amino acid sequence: CAIGSDRINYGYTF.

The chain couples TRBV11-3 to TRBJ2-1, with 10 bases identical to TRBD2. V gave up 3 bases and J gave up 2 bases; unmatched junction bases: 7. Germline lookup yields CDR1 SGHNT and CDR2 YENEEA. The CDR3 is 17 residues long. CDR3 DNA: TGTGCCAGCAGCTTGGGTGGAAGCGGGAGGGCCTACAATGAGCAGTTCTTC. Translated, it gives CASSLGGSGRAYNEQFF.

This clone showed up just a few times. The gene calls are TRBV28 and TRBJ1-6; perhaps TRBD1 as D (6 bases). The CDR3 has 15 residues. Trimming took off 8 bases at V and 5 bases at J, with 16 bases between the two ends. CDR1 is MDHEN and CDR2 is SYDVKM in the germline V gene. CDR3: CASLGGAPDNSPLHF. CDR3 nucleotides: TGTGCCAGCCTGGGGGGGGCGCCTGATAATTCACCCCTCCACTTT.

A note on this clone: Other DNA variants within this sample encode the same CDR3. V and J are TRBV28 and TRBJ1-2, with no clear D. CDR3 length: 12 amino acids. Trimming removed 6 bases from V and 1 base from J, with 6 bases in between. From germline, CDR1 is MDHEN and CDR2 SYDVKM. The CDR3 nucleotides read TGTGCCAGCAGCCGGGGTAACTATGGCTACACCTTC. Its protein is CASSRGNYGYTF.

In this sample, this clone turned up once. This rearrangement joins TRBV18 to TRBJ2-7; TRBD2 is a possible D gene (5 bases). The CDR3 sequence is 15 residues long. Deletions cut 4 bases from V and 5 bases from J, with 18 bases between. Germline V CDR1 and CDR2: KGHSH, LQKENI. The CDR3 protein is CASSLLLGEENEQYF. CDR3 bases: TGTGCCAGCTCACTACTGCTGGGAGAGGAGAACGAGCAGTACTTC.